These 13 T cell receptor beta chains were all obtained from the same sample, sequenced in a study of T cell responses to AZD1222 COVID-19 vaccine (dated by TCRdb to 2020 to 2022). Libraries were made using the immunoSEQ multiplex PCR assay. As stored in TCRdb, this immuneACCESS dataset retains in-frame rearrangements with V and J assigned. A fraction of the clones does not appear; measured against another copy, unresolved V genes explain less than half of the discrepancy, and the remainder lacks a known reason. The sample records approximately 260,000 clones, approximately 93% of which are singletons. The ten biggest clones cover around 0.58% of the sample. The label giving this sample's time point can be read as: baseline before first vaccination. The material sequenced was peripheral blood, taken on day 0 of AZD1222 vaccination. The receptor source for this set is an adult in good health.

The rearrangement uses TRBV24-1 and TRBJ2-1; unclear D gene. V was trimmed by 0 bases and J by 6 bases, leaving 11 bases between them. Germline V lookup: CDR1 KGHDR, CDR2 SFDVKD. The CDR3 has 15 residues. CDR3 nucleotides: TGTGCCACCAGTGATTTGGGACCAAGAGGCAATGAGCAGTTCTTC. This sequence encodes CATSDLGPRGNEQFF.

This clone was counted once. This chain joins TRBV2 and TRBJ2-5, with 7 bases lining up with TRBD1. The germline gives CDR1 SNHLY, CDR2 FYNNEI. This CDR3 spans 13 amino acids. Germline trimming cut 9 bases from V and 5 bases from J; bases unmatched to any gene: 9. The CDR3 DNA reads as TGTGCCAGTCGCCGGGACAGTAGGGAGACCCAGTACTTC. Translation: CASRRDSRETQYF.

The chain employs TRBV19 and TRBJ1-6; D uncertain. V lost 9 bases and J 4 bases, leaving 19 bases between the germline ends. Germline values: CDR1 LNHDA, CDR2 SQIVND (reference sequence). This CDR3 spans 16 amino acids. The CDR3 DNA reads as TGTGCCAGCCGTTCGGAGGGCAGCCTTTATAATTCACCCCTCCACTTT. This encodes CASRSEGSLYNSPLHF.

The CDR3: CASSRAVTRATYEQYF. The CDR3, as DNA: TGTGCCAGCAGCCGCGCCGTGACAAGGGCGACCTACGAGCAGTACTTC. The V and J genes are TRBV5-5 and TRBJ2-7, with D unresolved. Germline V gene data show CDR1 as SGHKS and CDR2 as YYEKEE (reference sequence). The length of the CDR3 is 16 residues. V shed 4 bases and J shed 2 bases, with 19 bases lying between them.

V is TRBV20-1 and J is TRBJ1-2, with 9 bases identical to TRBD1. This CDR3 has 11 residues. The V segment lost 5 bases and the J segment 8 bases; nucleotides outside the gene matches: 3. The germline V gene has CDR1 DFQATT and CDR2 SNEGSKA (reference sequence). The CDR3 bases are TGCAGTGCTTTCGACAGGGGGGGCTACACCTTC. It encodes CSAFDRGGYTF.

The chain couples TRBV29-1 to TRBJ2-7; 7 bases align to TRBD2. V lost 4 bases to trimming and J lost 3 bases; unmatched junction nucleotides: 3. The CDR3 has 12 amino acids. Germline CDR1 is SQVTM and CDR2 is ANQGSEA. CDR3 amino acids: CSVVGGNYEQYF. CDR3 nucleotide sequence: TGCAGCGTTGTGGGGGGGAACTACGAGCAGTACTTC.

V is TRBV5-1 and J is TRBJ1-1; TRBD1 agrees at 8 bases. The V segment lost 4 bases and the J segment 5 bases; nucleotides outside the gene matches: 10. The germline CDR1 and CDR2 sequences are SGHRS and YFSETQ. The CDR3 runs to 15 residues. The CDR3 loop is CASSGRQGRETEAFF. CDR3 nucleotides: TGCGCCAGCAGCGGGAGACAGGGGAGAGAAACTGAAGCTTTCTTT.

V gene TRBV5-4 combines with J gene TRBJ2-7; maybe TRBD2 (6 bases). The germline V and J ends were trimmed by 4 bases and 5 bases, with 16 bases remaining between them. The CDR3 runs to 14 residues. Germline CDR1 reads SGHNT; CDR2 reads YYREEE (reference sequence). In DNA, the CDR3 is TGTGCCAGCAGCCCGCGACTAGAAGGCCACGAGCAGTACTTC. It encodes CASSPRLEGHEQYF.

The rearrangement uses TRBV27 and TRBJ1-1, with a tentative D call TRBD1 (6 bases). V shed 7 bases and J shed 1 base, with 16 bases lying between them. The germline V gene encodes CDR1 MNHEY and CDR2 SMNVEV (reference sequence). This CDR3 region has 15 residues. The CDR3 sequence: CASIPVRGGNTEAFF. The CDR3 DNA reads as TGTGCCAGCATTCCCGTCAGGGGTGGGAACACTGAAGCTTTCTTT.

This rearrangement joins TRBV20-1 to TRBJ2-2, with TRBD1 matching 12 bases. The CDR3 spans 17 residues. CDR1 and CDR2 from the germline V gene are DFQATT and SNEGSKA (reference sequence). The trim removed 3 bases at V and 1 base at J, leaving 6 bases unmatched. The CDR3 loop reads CSASSGQGALNTGELFF. CDR3 in DNA: TGCAGTGCTAGTTCGGGACAGGGGGCCCTGAACACCGGGGAGCTGTTTTTT.

V and J are TRBV9 and TRBJ1-2, with TRBD1 as a possible D gene (6 bases). Looked up from germline, CDR1 is SGDLS and CDR2 is YYNGEE. V lost 3 bases to trimming and J lost 5 bases, with 20 bases between them. This CDR3 region has 16 residues. CDR3 coding DNA: TGTGCCAGCAGCGAGACACAGGGACGGGGGGCTTATGGCTACACCTTC. It specifies CASSETQGRGAYGYTF.

This clone was seen more than once but under ten times. The rearrangement joins TRBV3-1 (or the pseudogene TRBV3-2) to TRBJ1-2, with D possibly TRBD1 on 5 matching bases. Germline V gene data show CDR1 as LGHDT and CDR2 as YNNKEL (reference sequence). Trimming shortened V by 1 base and J by 4 bases, and 13 bases separated the two germline ends. CDR3 length equals 15 residues. The CDR3 loop reads CASSQGGGRSYGYTF. In nucleotides, the CDR3 is TGTGCCAGCAGCCAAGGGGGCGGAAGGTCCTATGGCTACACCTTC.

The chain employs TRBV27 and TRBJ2-2; 8 bases are a match to TRBD1. V lost 5 bases and J lost 6; bases outside the gene matches: 2. The CDR3 is 13 residues long. Looked up from germline, CDR1 is MNHEY and CDR2 is SMNVEV (reference sequence). The CDR3 reads CASSTQGAGELFF. CDR3 nucleotide sequence: TGTGCCAGCAGTACACAGGGGGCCGGGGAGCTGTTTTTT.